This TCR beta chain was obtained from a study of blood T cells in healthy people across ages. Germline assignment: CDR1 MNHEY and CDR2 SMNVEV (reference sequence). The V gene lost 5 bases and the J gene lost 10 bases, with 18 bases spanning the gap. This CDR3 spans 14 amino acids. For the second PCR, which ran for about 7 to 12 cycles, a sample-barcoded 5' primer and a J-beta primer mix were used. Carrying 12 random nucleotides, a template-switch adaptor labeled each individual cDNA molecule. TCRdb re-called the 5' RACE reads through MiXCR, storing one row per CDR3 protein. Here the sample spans roughly 1.9 million distinct CDR3 sequences, approximately 40% being singletons. This clonotype was counted a few times. Its antigen is currently unknown. General observations from the study: Per million T cells, TCR beta diversity dropped about linearly as age rose. Relative to aged donors, long-lived donors carried more naive CD4+ cells and displayed higher diversity.

Sequencing was performed on blood. This rearrangement joins TRBV27 to TRBJ2-1, with D hard to call. The sequence was collected from a human donor in good health. Written as DNA, the CDR3 is TGTGCCAGCAGTCTGAACATTCAAGCTGTAGAGCAGTTCTTC. Its translation: CASSLNIQAVEQFF.